This note documents a single T cell receptor beta chain sequence. The data originate from a study of shared clonotypes between healthy human individuals. TCRdb's copy holds only in-frame clones and misses some; the assay was immunoSEQ multiplex PCR. The table records over 2 million clones, about 95% of them present only once. The naive CD8 population came from CD45RO-negative cells selected for CCR7, without terminally differentiated effector memory CD45RA+ cells. V was shortened by 3 bases and J by 5 bases, with 10 bases between the two germline ends. From germline, CDR1 is MGHRA and CDR2 YSYEKL. The CDR3 covers 13 residues.

The TCR sequence derives from a man younger than 30 in good health. The V call is TRBV4-1, the J call TRBJ1-1; D is perhaps TRBD1 (6 bases). The sequencing sample was made of naive CD8+ T cells sorted from blood. This CDR3 reads CASSHSTGTEAFF. The CDR3 bases are TGCGCCAGCAGCCATTCTACAGGGACTGAAGCTTTCTTT.